This T cell receptor beta chain was identified in a study of cytomegalovirus exposure and HLA in healthy donors. Study-level results: Cytomegalovirus status, reportedly, was diagnosed with high specificity and sensitivity by the classifier.

Of note for this clone: Its antigen is not known.

Primers for the PCR totalled 60 Vbeta and 13 Jbeta. Profiled with immunoSEQ multiplex PCR; TCRdb holds only in-frame clones, not every one. The data contain about 160,000 clones, just over 75% of them singletons. Sequenced sample: PBMCs. The receptor was isolated from a middle-aged woman in good health and CMV-seronegative.

CDR3 loop: CASGTSQVYVLTF. DNA for the CDR3: TGTGCCAGCGGGACTTCGCAGGTGTACGTCCTGACTTTC. The V gene is TRBV2, the J gene TRBJ2-6; tentatively, D is TRBD2 (6 bases). V lost 8 bases and J lost 11, with 16 bases in between. Per the germline V gene, CDR1 is SNHLY and CDR2 is FYNNEI. This CDR3 contains 13 residues.